These 15 T cell receptor beta chains were sequenced from one sample in a study of beta chain features in type 1 diabetes. Expressed TCRB transcripts were sequenced because the isolated RNA had all been reverse transcribed beforehand. Generated by immunoSEQ multiplex PCR, the TCRdb table keeps only in-frame clones and is missing some. In the table there are about half a million clones, more than 9.5% of which are singletons. Sample: naive CD4+ T cells from blood. These TCRs come from a young woman in good health.

This clone was counted between two and nine times. The V gene is TRBV9, the J gene TRBJ2-2; D unclear. CDR1 is SGDLS and CDR2 is YYNGEE in the germline V gene. The CDR3 spans 14 residues. V was pared by 5 bases and J by 0 bases, with 8 bases between. This CDR3 reads CASSGAANTGELFF. The CDR3, as DNA: TGTGCCAGCAGTGGCGCTGCGAACACCGGGGAGCTGTTTTTT.

This sequence joins TRBV28 and TRBJ2-2; TRBD1 aligns across 9 bases. The germline gives CDR1 MDHEN, CDR2 SYDVKM. V trimming: 6 bases; J trimming: 7 bases; junction bases outside the gene matches: 3. The CDR3 runs to 13 residues. The CDR3 DNA follows: TGTGCCAGCAGGGACAGGGGTCGCGGGGAGCTGTTTTTT. Translation gives CASRDRGRGELFF.

The chain combines TRBV25-1 with TRBJ2-7; D might be TRBD2 (6 bases). Germline V lookup: CDR1 MGHDK, CDR2 SYGVNS. V lost 7 bases and J lost 6, with 13 bases in between. The CDR3 sequence is 12 residues long. The CDR3 is CASNRGTLEQYF. CDR3 coding DNA: TGTGCCAGCAATCGGGGGACTCTCGAGCAGTACTTC.

This clone has more than one count but fewer than ten. This sequence joins TRBV7-8 and TRBJ2-6; no clear D gene. Per germline, CDR1 SGHVS and CDR2 FQNEAQ. The CDR3 has 15 amino acids. The V and J ends lost 3 bases and 4 bases respectively, with 10 bases between them. CDR3: CASSLFLSGANVLTF. CDR3 nucleotides: TGTGCCAGCAGCTTGTTCCTGTCCGGGGCCAACGTCCTGACTTTC.

The table lists this clone with a few counts. Other nucleotide sequences in the sample specify the same CDR3. This chain joins TRBV7-2 and TRBJ2-5, with no clear D. The CDR3 totals 12 residues. The germline V gene has CDR1 SGHTA and CDR2 FQGNSA. V was shortened by 4 bases and J by 4 bases, with 7 bases between the two germline ends. Here the CDR3 reads CASSSRRETQYF. The CDR3 nucleotides read TGTGCCAGCAGCTCTAGAAGAGAGACCCAGTACTTC.

The table lists this clone with a few counts. J is TRBJ2-7 and V is TRBV11-2; 8 bases match TRBD1. CDR3 length equals 15 residues. Trimming took 4 bases from V and 2 from J; bases not matched to a gene: 7. Per the germline V gene, CDR1 is SGHAT and CDR2 is FQNNGV. CDR3 sequence: CASSSTDRGPYEQYF. Written as DNA, the CDR3 is TGTGCCAGCAGCTCAACCGACAGGGGTCCCTACGAGCAGTACTTC.

This chain uses TRBV9 with TRBJ2-1; D not resolved. Germline V gene lookup returns CDR1 SGDLS and CDR2 YYNGEE. This CDR3 spans 15 amino acids. V lost 1 base and J lost 2, with 10 bases in between. The CDR3: CASSVFAGAYNEQFF. The CDR3 bases are TGTGCCAGCAGCGTATTTGCTGGGGCCTACAATGAGCAGTTCTTC.

This clone was observed a few times. This specimen includes other DNA sequences encoding the same CDR3. The V and J genes are TRBV5-1 and TRBJ2-7; tentative D call: TRBD1 (6 bases). There are 14 residues in the CDR3. Per germline, CDR1 SGHRS and CDR2 YFSETQ. Deletions cut 1 base from V and 3 bases from J, with 11 bases between. CDR3 DNA: TGCGCCAGCAGCTTGAGTGGACAGAGCTACGAGCAGTACGTC. Its protein product is CASSLSGQSYEQYV.

The V and J genes are TRBV6-6 and TRBJ2-4, with D maybe TRBD2 (5 bases). With 0 bases removed from V and 7 bases from J, the gap between germline ends came to 7 bases. The CDR3 is made up of 13 amino acids. CDR1 and CDR2 (germline): MNHNY, SVGAGI (reference sequence). CDR3 bases: TGTGCCAGCAGTTACTCGAGGGTTAACATTCAGTACTTC. Its translation is CASSYSRVNIQYF.

The chain is built from TRBV18 and TRBJ2-7, with 8 bases that match TRBD1. This CDR3 is 13 amino acids long. Trimming removed 5 bases from V and 4 bases from J; junction bases left unmatched: 4. Germline V gives CDR1 KGHSH, CDR2 LQKENI. The CDR3, as DNA: TGTGCCAGCTCAGAAGGACAGGGATACGAGCAGTACTTC. Translated, it gives CASSEGQGYEQYF.

This clone was counted a few times. This rearrangement joins TRBV28 to TRBJ1-2, with a tentative D call TRBD1 (5 bases). Trimming took off 6 bases at V and 2 bases at J, with 16 bases between the two ends. The CDR3 is 15 amino acids. The V gene's germline CDR1 is MDHEN and CDR2 SYDVKM. CDR3 DNA: TGTGCCAGCAGGGAGACAGTTTCTACCAACTATGGCTACACCTTC. It specifies CASRETVSTNYGYTF.

The rearrangement joins TRBV4-2 to TRBJ1-2; D is undetermined. Germline V gives CDR1 LGHNA, CDR2 YNFKEQ. V dropped 0 bases and J dropped 4 bases, with 12 bases sitting between them. This CDR3 has 15 residues. In DNA form, the CDR3 reads TGTGCCAGCAGCCAAGATCGGGTAGATCCCTATGGCTACACCTTC. This sequence encodes CASSQDRVDPYGYTF.

The chain has TRBV28 and TRBJ2-5, with D possibly TRBD2 on 5 matching bases. Germline V gene lookup returns CDR1 MDHEN and CDR2 SYDVKM. The CDR3 contains 15 residues. Trimming removed 6 bases at V and 7 bases at J, with 21 bases between. This CDR3 is CASSLVGSRYSTQYF. For the CDR3, the DNA is TGTGCCAGCAGCCTCGTTGGGAGCAGGTATTCGACCCAGTACTTC.

The rearrangement uses TRBV19 and TRBJ2-5; weak D call: TRBD2 (6 bases). The V and J ends lost 3 bases and 4 bases respectively, with 12 bases between them. CDR1 LNHDA and CDR2 SQIVND come from the germline V gene (reference sequence). This CDR3 is 14 amino acids long. CDR3 protein: CASSIGRERETQYF. As DNA, the CDR3 is TGTGCCAGTAGTATCGGACGGGAGAGAGAGACCCAGTACTTC.

This clone has only a few counts. The chain joins TRBV27 to TRBJ2-7; D is possibly TRBD2 (6 bases). The V end was cut by 6 bases, the J end by 4 bases, with 13 bases between. In germline, CDR1 is MNHEY, CDR2 SMNVEV (reference sequence). The CDR3 length is 13 residues. CDR3 DNA sequence: TGTGCCAGCAGCTATATGGCGGGATACGAGCAGTACGTC. Protein product: CASSYMAGYEQYV.